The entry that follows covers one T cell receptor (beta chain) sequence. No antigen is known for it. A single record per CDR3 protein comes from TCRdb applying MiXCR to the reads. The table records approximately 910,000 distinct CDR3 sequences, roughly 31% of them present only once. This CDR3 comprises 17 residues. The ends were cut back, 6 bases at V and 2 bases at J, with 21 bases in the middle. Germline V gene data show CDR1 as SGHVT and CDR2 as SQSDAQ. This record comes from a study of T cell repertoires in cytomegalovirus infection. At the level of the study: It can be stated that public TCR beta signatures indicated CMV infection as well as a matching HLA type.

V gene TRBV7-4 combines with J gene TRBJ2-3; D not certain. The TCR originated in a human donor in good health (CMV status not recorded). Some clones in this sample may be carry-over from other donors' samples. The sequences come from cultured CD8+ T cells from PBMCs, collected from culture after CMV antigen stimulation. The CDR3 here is CASSVIGSRSPTDTQYF. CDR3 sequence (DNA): TGTGCCAGCAGTGTAATCGGGTCCAGGAGCCCCACAGATACGCAGTATTTT.